Sequencing of this T cell receptor (beta chain) was carried out in a study of T cells in Graves' hyperthyroidism and ophthalmopathy. From RNA transcripts, TCR beta CDR3 regions were amplified. Primed by the HTBI set, a first-round RT-PCR was run on the TCR CDR3. TCRdb re-derived calls from the multiplex PCR reads in MiXCR, one entry per CDR3 protein. The repertoire has roughly 650,000 distinct CDR3 sequences, more than 15% of them found once; the top ten carry more than 3%. V lost 0 bases and J lost 7; bases outside the gene matches: 9. This CDR3 has 16 residues. Germline CDR1 and CDR2: SGHNT and YYREEE (reference sequence). This clonotype has more than one count but fewer than ten.

The chain is built from TRBV5-4 and TRBJ1-2, with 10 bases fitting TRBD1. This clonotype originated in a woman aged 40-49 years with Graves' ophthalmopathy. The sequencing input was blood. The CDR3 DNA reads as TGTGCCAGCAGCTTGGGGGGGCCGGGACAGGGGCTTGGCTACACCTTC. Translation gives CASSLGGPGQGLGYTF.